This T cell receptor beta chain was documented in a study of T cell repertoires in aging, cancer and after chemotherapy. Study-level information: Donor ages fell into six groups from 30 or younger up to 70 or older. The full dataset contained roughly 8.8 million TCR reads.

This clonotype was seen only a few times. The length of the CDR3 is 15 residues. Trimming pared 6 bases from V and 0 bases from J, leaving 14 bases between. Germline V gene lookup returns CDR1 LNHDA and CDR2 SQIVND (reference sequence). Multiplex touch-down PCR with TRB-A/B primers amplified rearranged V-D-J TRB sequences. TCRdb reprocessed the multiplex PCR reads with MiXCR, giving one entry per CDR3 protein. The sample records about 9,400 distinct CDR3 sequences, 39% being singletons. Amplification of TCR beta used genomic DNA extracted from peripheral blood. The chain recombines TRBV19 with TRBJ1-2; D gene uncertain. The clonotype originates from a human donor in good health. Sequenced material: blood. The CDR3 here is CASRLVLQANYGYTF. The CDR3 region has the DNA TGTGCCAGTAGGTTAGTCCTACAAGCTAACTATGGCTACACCTTC.